The text below deals with one T cell receptor beta chain. The data are from a study of blood T cell repertoires in COVID-19. Assignments of participants to cohorts depended upon their own reported clinical history. The CDR3 sequence is 17 residues long. CDR1 and CDR2 (germline): SEHNR, FQNEAQ (reference sequence). Trimming stripped 1 base from V and 6 bases from J, with 20 bases between. Only in-frame clones appear in the TCRdb table, and some are missing; sequencing was by immunoSEQ multiplex PCR. The table shows 350,000 to 450,000 clones, with around nine tenths occurring only once. V usage is TRBV7-9 and J usage is TRBJ2-3, with TRBD2 as a possible D gene (6 bases). The sequence was obtained from a woman between 18 and 29 years old who had been exposed to COVID-19. Sequencing was done on a sample of PBMCs or T cells enriched from blood (not recorded which). CDR3 sequence: CASSLGSRGAARDTQYF. Here the CDR3 DNA reads TGTGCCAGCAGCTTAGGGTCTCGCGGGGCTGCTCGGGATACGCAGTATTTT.